Described below is a single TCR beta chain sequence and its context. The data derive from a study of cytomegalovirus exposure and HLA in healthy donors. Study at large: Most genotyped donors, over 70% of 398, had Caucasian-associated genetic ancestry.

The germline gives CDR1 PRHDT, CDR2 FYEKMQ (reference sequence). The CDR3 is 17 residues long. V dropped 6 bases and J dropped 6; count of bases not matched to a gene: 17. Primers included in the PCR were 60 Vbeta and 13 Jbeta primers. Only in-frame clones appear in the TCRdb table, and some are missing; sequencing was by immunoSEQ multiplex PCR. This table holds about 200,000 clones, roughly 80% found once. V is TRBV13 and J is TRBJ1-1, with TRBD1 matching 9 bases. Sequenced material: PBMCs. This TCR was recovered from a young man in good health and CMV-seronegative. CDR3 sequence (DNA): TGTGCCAGCAGTCAGTTATTTGGGACAGGGCTTTTCGCTGAAGCTTTCTTT. Translating it yields CASSQLFGTGLFAEAFF.